This T cell receptor (beta chain) was recorded in a study of circulating CD8 cells and anti-PD-1 response in melanoma. Across the whole study: Anti-PD-1 was first-line therapy for about 55% of the 13 patients.

Each library started from about 15 ng of total RNA using the QIAseq Immune Repertoire TCR panel. TCRdb itself ran the reads through MiXCR, one entry per CDR3 protein. The table has about 1,600 distinct CDR3 sequences, approximately 8.5% seen once. The CDR3 is made up of 16 amino acids. The ends were cut back, 0 bases at V and 3 bases at J, with 14 bases in the middle. Per germline, CDR1 SGDLS and CDR2 YYNGEE. Live CD3+CD8+TCRalphabeta+ cells were sorted into four subsets by PD-1 and/or TIGIT. The chain has TRBV9 and TRBJ2-3; maybe TRBD1 (6 bases). This specimen was CD8+ T cells from PBMCs, taken at baseline or after one month of anti-PD-1 therapy (not recorded which). The receptor was derived from a human donor with melanoma. DNA for the CDR3: TGTGCCAGCAGCGTAGAGTCCACAGGGCCTACAGATACGCAGTATTTT. Translated: CASSVESTGPTDTQYF.